The 17 T cell receptor beta chains below were found in one sample sequenced in a study of T cell repertoires in cytomegalovirus infection. Each CDR3 protein gets one entry after TCRdb re-called the reads with MiXCR. The sample includes around 540,000 distinct CDR3 sequences, around a third of them seen just once. These receptors have no identified antigens. Sequenced here: cultured PBMCs, sampled from culture after CMV antigen stimulation. These receptors all come from a human donor in good health (CMV status not recorded). Some clones in this sample may be carry-over from other donors' samples.

Note on this clonotype: The junction differs from germline at one of its ends, possibly a read error. The V gene is TRBV7-7, the J gene TRBJ2-2; TRBD1 agrees at 8 bases. The V gene's germline CDR1 is SSHAT and CDR2 FNYEAQ (reference sequence). The CDR3 covers 18 residues. The CDR3 spells CASSLGPSTGANTGELFF. CDR3 nucleotides: TGTGCTAGCAGCTTAGGCCCATCGACAGGGGCGAACACCGGGGAGCTGTTTTTT.

The genes are TRBV7-2 and TRBJ2-5, with 8 bases lining up with TRBD1. CDR1 is SGHTA, CDR2 FQGNSA, per germline. The V and J ends lost 5 bases and 2 bases, in that order; junction bases with no gene match: 4. CDR3 size: 14 residues. As DNA, the CDR3 is TGTGCCAGCAGCCCAAACAGGGGGCAAGAGACCCAGTACTTC. Protein: CASSPNRGQETQYF.

V usage is TRBV6-6 and J usage is TRBJ2-7; 7 nucleotides line up with TRBD1. The CDR3 runs 16 residues. CDR1 and CDR2 (germline): MNHNY, SVGAGI (reference sequence). Trimming cost V 5 bases and J 3 bases; bases outside gene matches: 13. The CDR3: CASSPPTDRPYYEQYV. The CDR3 region has the DNA TGTGCCAGCAGTCCCCCGACGGACAGGCCTTACTACGAGCAGTACGTC.

V usage is TRBV27 and J usage is TRBJ2-1; TRBD2 matches 12 bases. The CDR3 extends over 18 amino acids. The junction had 10 bases not matched to a gene; V was cut back by 3 bases and J by 4 bases. Germline V CDR1 and CDR2: MNHEY, SMNVEV (reference sequence). This chain's CDR3 is CASSFGLAGGHTYNEQFF. CDR3 coding DNA: TGTGCCAGCAGTTTTGGCCTAGCGGGAGGGCACACGTACAATGAGCAGTTCTTC.

This clonotype showed up just once. The chain couples TRBV20-1 to TRBJ2-3; TRBD2 matches at 8 bases. The CDR3 runs to 15 residues. The V and J ends lost 8 bases and 4 bases, in that order; junction bases with no gene match: 14. Germline CDR1 is DFQATT and CDR2 is SNEGSKA (reference sequence). The CDR3 DNA reads as TGCAGTCGAATGACTGGGGCTAGCGGGTCAGATACGCAGTATTTT. Protein sequence: CSRMTGASGSDTQYF.

The sample holds many counts of this clonotype. The chain employs TRBV7-2 and TRBJ1-1; weak D call: TRBD1 (6 bases). CDR1 is SGHTA, CDR2 FQGNSA, per germline. This CDR3 has 13 amino acids. V dropped 5 bases and J dropped 5 bases, with 12 bases sitting between them. CDR3 DNA sequence: TGTGCCAGCAGCCAGGGGACGACGACTGAAGCTTTCTTT. Amino acids: CASSQGTTTEAFF.

As DNA, the CDR3 is TGTGCCAGCAGCTTAGCGATGACAGGGTCCTACGAGCAGTACGTC. This translates into CASSLAMTGSYEQYV. V is TRBV7-9 and J is TRBJ2-7; 7 nucleotides line up with TRBD1. The CDR3 length is 15 residues. The V and J ends lost 0 bases and 1 base, in that order; junction bases with no gene match: 3. Germline CDR1 SEHNR, CDR2 FQNEAQ (reference sequence).

Only a few counts were recorded for this clonotype. This chain connects TRBV7-3 to TRBJ2-5, with 9 bases aligning to TRBD1. Losses at the gene ends were 5 bases for V and 5 bases for J; bases not matched to a gene: 9. Germline V gene data show CDR1 as SGHTA and CDR2 as FQGTGA. CDR3 size: 15 residues. CDR3 nucleotide sequence: TGTGCCAGCAGCCCGACCGGGACAGGGTGGGAGACCCAGTACTTC. This encodes CASSPTGTGWETQYF.

The chain combines TRBV27 with TRBJ1-1, with TRBD1 matching over 7 bases. V shed 5 bases, J shed 4 bases, and the junction held 7 bases outside the gene matches. The CDR3 length is 14 residues. The germline V gene encodes CDR1 MNHEY and CDR2 SMNVEV (reference sequence). The DNA for the CDR3 is TGTGCCAGCAGTCCCCCGAACAGGGGCACTGAAGCTTTCTTT. Protein product: CASSPPNRGTEAFF.

V gene TRBV30 combines with J gene TRBJ2-7; TRBD1 matches at 9 bases. V dropped 1 base and J dropped 4; count of bases not matched to a gene: 2. This CDR3 is built from 13 residues. CDR1 GTSNPN and CDR2 SVGIG come from the germline V gene (reference sequence). Here the CDR3 reads CAWSAGQGYEQYF. CDR3 nucleotide sequence: TGTGCCTGGAGTGCGGGACAGGGTTACGAGCAGTACTTC.

This chain uses TRBV19 with TRBJ2-1; 11 bases map to TRBD2. Germline V CDR1 and CDR2: LNHDA, SQIVND (reference sequence). J gave up 8 bases and V 6 bases, and 9 bases lay outside the gene matches. The length of the CDR3 is 15 residues. CDR3 sequence (DNA): TGTGCCAGTAGAAGCCCTAGCGGGAGGCATTATGAGCAGTTCTTC. Translated, it gives CASRSPSGRHYEQFF. Combining the CDR3 with reference TRBV19 and TRBJ2-1 gives the whole variable domain DGGITQSPKYLFRKEGQNVTLSCEQNLNHDAMYWYRQDPGQGLRLIYYSQIVNDFQKGDIAEGYSVSREKKESFPLTVTSAQKNPTAFYLCASRSPSGRHYEQFFGPGTRLTVL.

CDR3 protein: CASSERGRTETQYF. The CDR3 region has the DNA TGTGCCAGCAGTGAACGGGGCAGAACAGAGACCCAGTACTTC. V is TRBV25-1 and J is TRBJ2-5; D may be TRBD1 or TRBD2 (5 bases each). Trimming took off 2 bases at V and 4 bases at J, with 11 bases between the two ends. Germline CDR1 is MGHDK and CDR2 is SYGVNS. This CDR3 has 14 amino acids. The whole variable domain, filled in from reference TRBV25-1 and TRBJ2-5, reads EADIYQTPRYLVIGTGKKITLECSQTMGHDKMYWYQQDPGMELHLIHYSYGVNSTEKGDLSSESTVSRIRTEHFPLTLESARPSHTSQYLCASSERGRTETQYFGPGTRLLVL.

This clonotype was seen a handful of times. CDR3 region: CASSHRLAGTSGTDTQYF. CDR3 in DNA: TGCGCCAGCAGCCACCGGCTAGCGGGAACCTCTGGCACAGATACGCAGTATTTT. The V call is TRBV4-1, the J call TRBJ2-3, with TRBD2 matching over 9 bases. The CDR3 has 18 residues. The germline CDR1 and CDR2 sequences are MGHRA and YSYEKL. The V and J ends lost 3 bases and 1 base, in that order; junction bases with no gene match: 11.

CDR3 DNA: TGTGCCAGCAGCGGTGGTCCGGGGTTAGACTACGAGCAGTACGTC. This translates into CASSGGPGLDYEQYV. This chain uses TRBV7-2 with TRBJ2-7, with D possibly TRBD2 on 5 matching bases. The CDR3 spans 15 residues. Trimming shortened V by 5 bases and J by 3 bases, and 17 bases separated the two germline ends. Germline loops: CDR1 SGHTA, CDR2 FQGNSA.

This clonotype has more than one count but fewer than ten. The chain employs TRBV19 and TRBJ1-3, with D perhaps matching TRBD1 (6 bases). Trimming stripped 3 bases from V and 1 base from J, with 25 bases between. The V gene's germline CDR1 is LNHDA and CDR2 SQIVND (reference sequence). The CDR3 loop spans 20 amino acids. The CDR3, as DNA: TGTGCCAGTAGTATTCCTCCCCAAAACAGGGATGGACGATCTGGAAACACCATATATTTT. Protein product: CASSIPPQNRDGRSGNTIYF.

The V gene is TRBV7-6, the J gene TRBJ2-2, with D possibly being TRBD1 (6 bases). V lost 4 bases to trimming and J lost 3 bases, with 15 bases between them. From germline, CDR1 is SGHVS and CDR2 FNYEAQ. The length of the CDR3 is 16 residues. CDR3 region: CASSSTTGPDTGELFF. CDR3 DNA: TGTGCCAGCAGCTCGACGACAGGCCCGGACACCGGGGAGCTGTTTTTT.

The table lists this clonotype with many counts. The junction departs from the called germline gene at one end, perhaps through a read error. J is TRBJ1-1 and V is TRBV4-2, with TRBD1 as a possible D gene (6 bases). Germline V gives CDR1 LGHNA, CDR2 YNFKEQ. This CDR3 is 13 amino acids long. The CDR3 sequence is CASSQEEGRGVLF. The CDR3 region has the DNA TGTGCCAGCAGCCAAGAAGAGGGGAGGGGGGTACTCTTT.